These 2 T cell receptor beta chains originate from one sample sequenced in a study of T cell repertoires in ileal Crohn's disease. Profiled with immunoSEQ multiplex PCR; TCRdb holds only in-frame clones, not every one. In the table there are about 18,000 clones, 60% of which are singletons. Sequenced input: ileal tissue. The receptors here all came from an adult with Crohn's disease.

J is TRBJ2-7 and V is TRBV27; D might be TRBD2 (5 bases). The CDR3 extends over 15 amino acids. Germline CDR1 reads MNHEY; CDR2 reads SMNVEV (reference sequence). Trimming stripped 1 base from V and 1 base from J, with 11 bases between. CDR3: CASSLFGDVSYEQYF. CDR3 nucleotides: TGTGCCAGCAGTTTATTCGGGGATGTTTCCTACGAGCAGTACTTC.

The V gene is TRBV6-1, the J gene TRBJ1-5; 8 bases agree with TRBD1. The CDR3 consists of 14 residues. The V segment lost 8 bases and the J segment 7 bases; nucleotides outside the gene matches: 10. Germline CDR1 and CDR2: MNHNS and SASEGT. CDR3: CASADRAGTQPQHF. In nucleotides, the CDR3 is TGTGCCAGCGCGGACAGGGCCGGAACCCAGCCCCAGCATTTT.